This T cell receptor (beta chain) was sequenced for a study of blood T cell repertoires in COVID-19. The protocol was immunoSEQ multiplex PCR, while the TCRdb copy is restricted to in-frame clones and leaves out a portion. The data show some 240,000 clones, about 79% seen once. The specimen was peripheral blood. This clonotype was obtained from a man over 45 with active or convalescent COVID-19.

Written as DNA, the CDR3 is TGTGCCAGTAGTATAGAAGGTATTCCGGGGTACGAGCAGTACTTC. As protein: CASSIEGIPGYEQYF. The chain employs TRBV19 and TRBJ2-7; tentative D call: TRBD2 (5 bases). The V and J ends lost 0 bases and 4 bases respectively, with 13 bases between them. Germline V lookup: CDR1 LNHDA, CDR2 SQIVND (reference sequence). This CDR3 region has 15 residues.